This T cell receptor (beta chain) was sequenced in a study of blood T cell repertoires in COVID-19. The ends lost 3 bases at V and 6 bases at J; junction bases unmatched: 8. The CDR3 is made up of 15 amino acids. The data were produced by immunoSEQ multiplex PCR, yet TCRdb's version contains in-frame clones alone and is incomplete. Counted here are about 71,000 clones, 75% to 90% occurring once; the ten biggest clones make up less than 2.5%. The chain is built from TRBV23-1 and TRBJ1-3; TRBD1 aligns across 7 bases. TRBV23-1 is an open reading frame whose function is uncertain. The sequencing sample was made of peripheral blood. This receptor was obtained from a young man with acute or convalescent COVID-19. The CDR3 reads CASSHSDRDENTIYF. The CDR3 DNA is TGCGCCAGCAGTCATTCAGACAGGGATGAAAACACCATATATTTT.